This is a list of T cell receptor beta chains from one sample in a study of T cell responses to AZD1222 COVID-19 vaccine. Measured with immunoSEQ multiplex PCR; TCRdb has only the in-frame clones, and not every one. The repertoire has 95,000 to 110,000 clones, 88% of them found once; the top ten carry less than 9.5%. Source: peripheral blood, taken on day 0 of AZD1222 vaccination. The receptors were gathered from an adult in good health. Each CDR3 is given with its conserved first and last residue. Each record gives: J gene, D gene, clone size, CDR3 length, V gene, CDR3 protein, CDR3 DNA. The D gene is left open where the match is weak. A row's size may be missing; if present it is once, few, many or a size class.

TRBJ2-1 TRBD2 NA 16 TRBV27 CASSRTSGSYVNEQFF TGTGCCAGCAGTCGAACTAGCGGGAGTTATGTCAATGAGCAGTTCTTC
TRBJ2-3 TRBD2 NA 17 TRBV4-2 CASRGLASPTSTDTQYF TGTGCCAGCAGAGGACTAGCGAGTCCTACTAGCACAGATACGCAGTATTTT
TRBJ2-7 TRBD1 NA 15 TRBV27 CASSLTGGPSYEQYF TGTGCCAGCAGTTTGACAGGGGGCCCTTCTTACGAGCAGTACTTC
TRBJ2-5 NA NA 15 TRBV5-4 CASSPAGADQETQYF TGTGCCAGCAGCCCGGCGGGGGCGGACCAAGAGACCCAGTACTTC
TRBJ2-7 NA NA 16 TRBV7-6 CASSPVRGVGTYEQYF TGTGCCAGCAGCCCAGTAAGGGGGGTAGGCACCTACGAGCAGTACTTC
TRBJ2-7 NA NA 14 TRBV7-9 CASSRFGVGYEQYF TGTGCCAGCAGCCGTTTCGGGGTGGGCTACGAGCAGTACTTC
TRBJ1-4 NA once 16 TRBV4-1 CASSQGGGTENEKLFF TGCGCCAGCAGCCAAGGAGGCGGGACGGAAAATGAAAAACTGTTTTTT
TRBJ2-3 TRBD1 NA 16 TRBV5-1 CASSPGQGRRTDTQYF TGCGCCAGCAGCCCAGGACAGGGGCGCAGGACAGATACGCAGTATTTT
TRBJ1-3 NA NA 15 TRBV6-5 CASSYSGMSGNTIYF TGTGCCAGCAGTTACTCGGGGATGTCGGGAAACACCATATATTTT
TRBJ2-7 NA NA 14 TRBV7-3 CASSLYEGSYEQYF TGTGCCAGCAGCTTATACGAGGGAAGCTACGAGCAGTACTTC
TRBJ1-1 NA NA 12 TRBV12-3/TRBV12-4 CASSLRKSEAFF TGTGCCAGCAGTTTACGTAAGTCTGAAGCTTTCTTT
TRBJ2-7 NA NA 16 TRBV28 CASSLSRKGSSYEQYF TGTGCCAGCAGTTTATCCCGAAAGGGGTCCTCCTACGAGCAGTACTTC
TRBJ2-3 NA NA 14 TRBV19 CASSIDFTGDTQYF TGTGCCAGTAGTATAGATTTTACGGGGGATACGCAGTATTTT
TRBJ1-5 NA few 14 TRBV3-1/TRBV3-2 CASSLSGGNQPQHF TGTGCCAGCAGCCTTTCGGGGGGTAATCAGCCCCAGCATTTT
TRBJ1-1 TRBD1 NA 15 TRBV7-9 CASRPGDRDHTEAFF TGTGCCAGCAGGCCCGGGGACAGGGACCACACTGAAGCTTTCTTT
TRBJ1-6 NA once 13 TRBV19 CASSPRESSPLHF TGTGCCAGTAGTCCAAGGGAGAGTTCACCCCTCCACTTT
TRBJ1-3 NA NA 16 TRBV28 CASSYQGLRSGNTIYF TGTGCCAGCAGTTACCAGGGCCTCCGCTCTGGAAACACCATATATTTT
TRBJ2-7 NA few 14 TRBV18 CASSPRGYFYEQYF TGTGCCAGCTCACCAAGGGGGTACTTCTACGAGCAGTACTTC
TRBJ1-5 NA NA 13 TRBV7-2 CASRPSPGQPQHF TGTGCCAGCCGCCCTTCCCCTGGGCAGCCCCAGCATTTT
TRBJ1-1 NA NA 15 TRBV19 CASSIRGGIGTEAFF TGTGCCAGTAGTATCCGTGGGGGGATTGGTACTGAAGCTTTCTTT
TRBJ2-7 NA NA 15 TRBV27 CATARPGVGTYEQYF TGTGCCACCGCTAGGCCGGGGGTGGGGACCTACGAGCAGTACTTC
TRBJ1-1 TRBD1 NA 13 TRBV6-4 CASSDDRGTEAFF TGTGCCAGCAGCGACGACAGGGGTACTGAAGCTTTCTTT
TRBJ2-7 TRBD1 NA 15 TRBV18 CASSPQGVGSYEQYF TGTGCCAGCTCCCCACAGGGGGTGGGTTCCTACGAGCAGTACTTC
TRBJ2-3 NA NA 11 TRBV7-2 CASSLSDTQYF TGTGCCAGCAGCTTATCCGATACGCAGTATTTT
TRBJ2-7 NA NA 14 TRBV11-2 CASSLHQGAYEQYF TGTGCCAGCAGCTTACATCAGGGAGCCTACGAGCAGTACTTC
TRBJ2-1 NA once 18 TRBV7-2 CASSRALNPFQTNIEQFF TGTGCCAGCAGCCGCGCCCTAAATCCCTTCCAGACTAATATTGAGCAGTTCTTC
TRBJ1-2 TRBD1 NA 16 TRBV20-1 CSASYGGTDFNYGYTF TGCAGTGCTAGTTATGGTGGGACAGACTTTAACTATGGCTACACCTTC
TRBJ2-7 NA NA 13 TRBV7-6 CASSPDSPVGQYF TGTGCCAGCAGCCCCGACAGCCCGGTAGGGCAGTACTTC
TRBJ1-5 NA NA 15 TRBV2 CASSEAAIKNQPQHF TGTGCCAGCAGTGAGGCCGCAATAAAAAATCAGCCCCAGCATTTT
TRBJ2-3 TRBD1 NA 13 TRBV19 CASSDRGADTQYF TGTGCCAGTAGCGACAGGGGGGCAGATACGCAGTATTTT
TRBJ1-3 NA NA 14 TRBV9 CASSGQYRGNTIYF TGTGCCAGCAGCGGACAGTATCGTGGAAACACCATATATTTT
TRBJ1-5 TRBD1 NA 17 TRBV28 CASSPDRVGIFNQPQHF TGTGCCAGCAGCCCAGACAGGGTTGGGATTTTCAATCAGCCCCAGCATTTT
TRBJ1-1 NA NA 14 TRBV7-2 CASSSRDGNTEAFF TGTGCCAGCAGCTCACGGGACGGGAACACTGAAGCTTTCTTT
TRBJ2-1 TRBD1 once 15 TRBV11-3 CASSLDRGTGYEQFF TGTGCCAGCAGCTTAGATCGCGGGACAGGGTACGAGCAGTTCTTC
TRBJ1-1 NA NA 14 TRBV28 CASSLQFTARVAFF TGTGCCAGCAGTTTACAATTTACAGCCCGCGTAGCTTTCTTT
TRBJ1-1 NA NA 15 TRBV28 CASRYRARHATEAFF TGTGCCAGCAGATACCGAGCGCGGCATGCCACTGAAGCTTTCTTT
TRBJ2-7 TRBD2 NA 14 TRBV13 CASSITSGGYEQYF TGTGCCAGCAGCATAACTAGCGGGGGCTACGAGCAGTACTTC
TRBJ2-3 TRBD2 NA 14 TRBV6-4 CASGEAGGSDTQYF TGTGCCAGCGGGGAAGCGGGGGGCTCAGATACGCAGTATTTT
TRBJ1-1 NA NA 19 TRBV28 CASSPLVLASRVVGTEAFF TGTGCCAGCAGTCCGCTAGTCTTGGCGTCCAGGGTCGTAGGGACTGAAGCTTTCTTT
TRBJ2-3 NA NA 13 TRBV7-8 CASSAPTTDTQYF TGTGCCAGCAGCGCGCCGACCACAGATACGCAGTATTTT
TRBJ2-1 NA NA 16 TRBV19 CASSIDLGRVYNEQFF TGTGCCAGTAGTATAGATCTCGGCAGGGTCTACAATGAGCAGTTCTTC
TRBJ1-2 TRBD1 NA 13 TRBV7-3 CASSRGQGAGYTF TGTGCCAGCAGCCGCGGACAGGGCGCTGGCTACACCTTC
TRBJ1-4 NA NA 14 TRBV28 CASSFDQVNEKLFF TGTGCCAGCAGTTTCGACCAGGTGAATGAAAAACTGTTTTTT
TRBJ2-1 TRBD2 NA 18 TRBV27 CASSTRWRGGYSYNEQFF TGTGCCAGCAGTACCAGGTGGCGGGGGGGTTATTCCTACAATGAGCAGTTCTTC
TRBJ1-3 NA NA 14 TRBV2 CASAQGGFRYTIYF TGTGCCAGCGCGCAAGGAGGTTTTCGGTACACCATATATTTT
TRBJ2-7 NA NA 14 TRBV15 CATSRLDGSHEQYF TGTGCCACCAGCAGACTAGATGGGTCCCACGAGCAGTACTTC
TRBJ2-1 NA NA 11 TRBV3-1/TRBV3-2 CASSRVNEQFF TGTGCCAGCAGCCGCGTCAATGAGCAGTTCTTC
TRBJ1-1 TRBD1 NA 14 TRBV28 CASSQWDSSFEAFF TGTGCCAGCAGCCAATGGGACAGTAGCTTCGAAGCTTTCTTT
TRBJ1-1 NA NA 12 TRBV29-1 CSVVGGLTEAFF TGCAGCGTTGTGGGGGGTCTCACTGAAGCTTTCTTT
TRBJ2-5 TRBD2 once 14 TRBV2 CASKVGLAEETQYF TGTGCCAGCAAGGTCGGACTAGCGGAAGAGACCCAGTACTTC
TRBJ1-2 NA NA 15 TRBV4-3 CASSQDGRGDYGYTF TGCGCCAGCAGCCAAGATGGTCGGGGGGACTATGGCTACACCTTC